This passage covers 23 T cell receptor beta chains from one sample sequenced in a study of cytomegalovirus exposure and HLA in healthy donors. Amplification used 60 Vbeta primers and 13 Jbeta primers. Clones were read by immunoSEQ multiplex PCR, and TCRdb kept only the in-frame ones, dropping some. The sample lists over 120,000 clones; around three quarters were seen once. What was sequenced was PBMCs. The receptors were gathered from a woman aged 60-70 years in good health and CMV-seropositive.

This chain uses TRBV5-1 with TRBJ2-5, with D tentatively TRBD1 (6 bases). In germline, CDR1 is SGHRS, CDR2 YFSETQ. Deletions cut 0 bases from V and 0 bases from J, with 12 bases between. CDR3 size: 16 residues. CDR3 region: CASSLVFGQYQETQYF. CDR3 coding DNA: TGCGCCAGCAGCTTGGTGTTTGGACAGTACCAAGAGACCCAGTACTTC.

The V and J genes are TRBV5-4 and TRBJ1-5; a weak D match, TRBD1 (6 bases). From germline, CDR1 is SGHNT and CDR2 YYREEE (reference sequence). This CDR3 spans 15 amino acids. Trimming removed 4 bases at V and 4 bases at J, with 15 bases between. The CDR3 here is CASSNQGSPNQPQHF. The CDR3 DNA follows: TGTGCCAGCAGCAATCAGGGGTCCCCAAATCAGCCCCAGCATTTT.

The rearrangement links TRBV10-1 to TRBJ2-3; 7 positions agree with TRBD2. CDR3 length equals 14 residues. J gave up 0 bases and V 4 bases, and 1 base lay outside the gene matches. Germline V gives CDR1 WNHNN, CDR2 SYGVQD (reference sequence). The CDR3 loop is CASSVSGSTDTQYF. CDR3 DNA: TGCGCCAGCAGTGTTAGCGGGAGCACAGATACGCAGTATTTT.

The genes are TRBV5-1 and TRBJ2-3; D not resolved. CDR3 length: 13 residues. The V end lost 4 bases, the J end lost 5 bases, and 11 bases lay between the germline ends. CDR1 SGHRS and CDR2 YFSETQ come from the germline V gene. CDR3 DNA: TGCGCCAGCAGCCCCATCGGTGTAGATACGCAGTATTTT. Protein sequence: CASSPIGVDTQYF.

J is TRBJ2-1 and V is TRBV2; 11 nucleotides agree with TRBD2. Germline CDR1 is SNHLY and CDR2 is FYNNEI. The CDR3 has 15 residues. V lost 4 bases, J lost 9 bases, and 8 bases stayed unmatched. CDR3: CASSVGTSGRGEQFF. The CDR3, as DNA: TGTGCCAGCAGTGTAGGGACTAGCGGACGAGGTGAGCAGTTCTTC.

This clone was observed once. V usage is TRBV28 and J usage is TRBJ1-5; 7 nucleotides match TRBD1. The V segment lost 4 bases and the J segment 3 bases; nucleotides outside the gene matches: 3. Per germline, CDR1 MDHEN and CDR2 SYDVKM. The CDR3 spans 14 residues. The CDR3 DNA reads TGTGCCAGCAGTTCCGGGACAGTCAATCAGCCCCAGCATTTT. It is translated as CASSSGTVNQPQHF.

The CDR3 DNA reads as TGTGCCAGCAGACGAGGACAGGCAAAAGAGACCCAGTACTTC. Protein product: CASRRGQAKETQYF. The rearrangement uses TRBV28 and TRBJ2-5, with 7 bases that match TRBD1. The J segment lost 3 bases and the V segment lost 6 bases, leaving 7 bases of the junction unmatched. The V gene's germline CDR1 is MDHEN and CDR2 SYDVKM. CDR3 length: 14 amino acids.

The chain has TRBV6-5 and TRBJ1-5, with 7 bases that match TRBD1. Unmatched junction bases numbered 6, after V lost 6 bases and J lost 4 bases. Germline lookup yields CDR1 MNHEY and CDR2 SVGAGI. The CDR3 covers 14 residues. This chain's CDR3 is CASRPTGANQPQHF. In DNA, the CDR3 is TGTGCCAGCAGGCCCACAGGGGCGAATCAGCCCCAGCATTTT.

The chain employs TRBV5-1 and TRBJ1-1; 7 bases line up with TRBD1. Germline loops: CDR1 SGHRS, CDR2 YFSETQ. The CDR3 is 16 residues long. The V and J ends lost 3 bases and 1 base, in that order; junction bases with no gene match: 9. The CDR3 DNA sequence: TGCGCCAGCAGCTCTACTACTGACAGGGCGAACACTGAAGCTTTCTTT. It translates to CASSSTTDRANTEAFF.

The CDR3 DNA sequence: TGTGCCATCAGTGAGTCGACTTACGAGCAGTACTTC. It specifies CAISESTYEQYF. The rearrangement joins TRBV10-3 to TRBJ2-7, with unresolved D. Trimming took off 0 bases at V and 4 bases at J, with 4 bases between the two ends. The CDR3 covers 12 residues. Germline CDR1 reads ENHRY; CDR2 reads SYGVKD.

V usage is TRBV28 and J usage is TRBJ1-2; 10 bases align to TRBD1. The ends lost 3 bases at V and 8 bases at J; junction bases unmatched: 9. The CDR3 has 15 amino acids. The V gene's germline CDR1 is MDHEN and CDR2 SYDVKM. This CDR3 reads CASSFRDRGIGGYTF. The CDR3 DNA reads as TGTGCCAGCAGTTTTAGGGACAGGGGAATTGGAGGCTACACCTTC.

The gene calls are TRBV4-1 and TRBJ2-2; D remains ambiguous. In germline, CDR1 is MGHRA, CDR2 YSYEKL. This CDR3 is built from 15 residues. V was shortened by 0 bases and J by 7 bases, with 12 bases between the two germline ends. This chain's CDR3 is CASSQDRLTIGELFF. As DNA, the CDR3 is TGCGCCAGCAGCCAAGATCGCCTAACCATCGGGGAGCTGTTTTTT.

This clone was counted only a few times. The V and J genes are TRBV5-8 and TRBJ1-1; D might be TRBD1 (6 bases). From germline, CDR1 is SGHTS and CDR2 YDEGEE. CDR3 length equals 14 residues. V lost 4 bases, J lost 1 base, and 11 bases lay in between. The chain's CDR3 is CASSQWTENTEAFF. The CDR3, as DNA: TGTGCCAGCAGCCAGTGGACAGAGAACACTGAAGCTTTCTTT.

This chain uses TRBV28 with TRBJ1-4; a weak D match, TRBD1 (5 bases). Germline lookup yields CDR1 MDHEN and CDR2 SYDVKM. This CDR3 comprises 13 residues. Trimming removed 5 bases at V and 8 bases at J, with 12 bases between. For the CDR3, the DNA is TGTGCCAGCAGTGGAGGGGCCTTGGAAAAACTGTTTTTT. Encoded protein: CASSGGALEKLFF.

A remark on this clone: Other nucleotide sequences from this sample produce the same CDR3. This chain connects TRBV4-1 to TRBJ2-1; D not resolved. Trimming pared 1 base from V and 1 base from J, leaving 8 bases between. The CDR3 contains 15 residues. Germline V gene data show CDR1 as MGHRA and CDR2 as YSYEKL. CDR3 sequence (DNA): TGCGCCAGCAGCCAAGGTACCGGTTCCTACAATGAGCAGTTCTTC. It is translated as CASSQGTGSYNEQFF.

This chain connects TRBV19 to TRBJ1-4; 7 positions match TRBD1. Germline V lookup: CDR1 LNHDA, CDR2 SQIVND (reference sequence). Losses at the gene ends were 5 bases for V and 5 bases for J; bases not matched to a gene: 5. The CDR3 extends over 14 amino acids. This CDR3 reads CASSRQGPNEKLFF. The DNA for the CDR3 is TGTGCCAGTAGTCGACAGGGCCCGAATGAAAAACTGTTTTTT.

The genes are TRBV27 and TRBJ2-1; 7 positions agree with TRBD2. This CDR3 is built from 13 residues. V shed 5 bases and J 5 bases; nucleotides not matched to a gene: 3. Germline V gene lookup returns CDR1 MNHEY and CDR2 SMNVEV (reference sequence). CDR3 coding DNA: TGTGCCAGCAGTCTAAGCGGGAACAATGAGCAGTTCTTC. Translating it yields CASSLSGNNEQFF.

The chain has TRBV5-5 and TRBJ2-7; D uncertain. This CDR3 is built from 14 residues. CDR1 SGHKS and CDR2 YYEKEE come from the germline V gene (reference sequence). Trimming stripped 4 bases from V and 5 bases from J, with 16 bases between. The CDR3 protein is CASSLNSNPNEQYF. CDR3 nucleotides: TGTGCCAGCAGCCTCAACTCAAACCCCAACGAGCAGTACTTC.

The rearrangement uses TRBV18 and TRBJ2-7; tentatively, D is TRBD1 (5 bases). CDR1 and CDR2 (germline): KGHSH, LQKENI. Trimming took off 3 bases at V and 6 bases at J, with 15 bases between the two ends. The CDR3 runs 14 residues. The CDR3 coding sequence is TGTGCCAGCTCACCCATTCAGACAGAGGCCGAGCAGTACTTC. It codes for CASSPIQTEAEQYF.

In this sample, this clone turned up many times. This rearrangement joins TRBV7-4 to TRBJ1-5, with D unclear. The germline V and J ends were trimmed by 2 bases and 8 bases, with 7 bases remaining between them. CDR1 SGHVT and CDR2 SQSDAQ come from the germline V gene. The CDR3 contains 12 residues. CDR3 in amino acids: CASSLRREPQHF. CDR3 sequence (DNA): TGTGCCAGCAGCTTAAGGAGGGAGCCCCAGCATTTT.

The chain uses TRBV21-1 and TRBJ1-4. TRBV21-1 is annotated as a pseudogene. The CDR3 contains 14 residues. CDR3 in amino acids: CASTGRSGSEKLFF. The CDR3 DNA reads TGTGCCAGCACTGGTAGATCCGGGAGTGAAAAACTGTTTTTT.

The rearrangement links TRBV6-5 to TRBJ2-7; D is possibly TRBD1 (6 bases). CDR1 is MNHEY, CDR2 SVGAGI, per germline. The CDR3 consists of 14 residues. V lost 0 bases and J lost 1, with 7 bases in between. This chain's CDR3 is CASSYSGQSYEQYF. The CDR3 nucleotides are TGTGCCAGCAGTTACTCAGGACAGTCCTACGAGCAGTACTTC.

The rearrangement uses TRBV28 and TRBJ1-2; possibly TRBD1 for D (5 bases). Germline V gives CDR1 MDHEN, CDR2 SYDVKM. The ends were cut back, 2 bases at V and 6 bases at J, with 13 bases in the middle. The CDR3 runs to 14 residues. In DNA, the CDR3 is TGTGCCAGCAGTTTACCAGGGTTTAAAGATGGCTACACCTTC. It is translated as CASSLPGFKDGYTF.